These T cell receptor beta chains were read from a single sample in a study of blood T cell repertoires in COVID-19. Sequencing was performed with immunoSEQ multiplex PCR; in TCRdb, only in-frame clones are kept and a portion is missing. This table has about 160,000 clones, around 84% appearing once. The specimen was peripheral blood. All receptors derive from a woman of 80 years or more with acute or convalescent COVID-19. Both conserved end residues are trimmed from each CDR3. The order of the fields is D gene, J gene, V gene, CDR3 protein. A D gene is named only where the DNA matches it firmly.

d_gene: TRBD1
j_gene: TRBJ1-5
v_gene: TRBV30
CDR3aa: AFSGTGNQPQH

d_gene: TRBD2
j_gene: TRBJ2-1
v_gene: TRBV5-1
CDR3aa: ASSLTSGYNEQF

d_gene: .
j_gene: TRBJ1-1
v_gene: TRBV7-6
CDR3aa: ASSLVEGTEAF

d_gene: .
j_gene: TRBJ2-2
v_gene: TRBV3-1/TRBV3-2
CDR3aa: ASSHSTPAGELF

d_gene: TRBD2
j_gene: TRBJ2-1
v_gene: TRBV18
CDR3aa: ASSPPTSGRANNEQF

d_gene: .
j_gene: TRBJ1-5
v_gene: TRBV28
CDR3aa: ASSLPQGYSNQPQH

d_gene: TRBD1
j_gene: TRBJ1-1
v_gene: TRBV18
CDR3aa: ASSSGGWTEAF

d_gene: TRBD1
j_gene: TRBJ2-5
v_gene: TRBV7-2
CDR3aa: ASSLDLPWTGGERGTQY

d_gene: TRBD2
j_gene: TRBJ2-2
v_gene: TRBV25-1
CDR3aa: ASSEGGRGHTGELF

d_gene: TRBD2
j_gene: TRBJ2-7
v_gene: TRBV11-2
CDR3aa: ASSLDPGTSGFYEQY